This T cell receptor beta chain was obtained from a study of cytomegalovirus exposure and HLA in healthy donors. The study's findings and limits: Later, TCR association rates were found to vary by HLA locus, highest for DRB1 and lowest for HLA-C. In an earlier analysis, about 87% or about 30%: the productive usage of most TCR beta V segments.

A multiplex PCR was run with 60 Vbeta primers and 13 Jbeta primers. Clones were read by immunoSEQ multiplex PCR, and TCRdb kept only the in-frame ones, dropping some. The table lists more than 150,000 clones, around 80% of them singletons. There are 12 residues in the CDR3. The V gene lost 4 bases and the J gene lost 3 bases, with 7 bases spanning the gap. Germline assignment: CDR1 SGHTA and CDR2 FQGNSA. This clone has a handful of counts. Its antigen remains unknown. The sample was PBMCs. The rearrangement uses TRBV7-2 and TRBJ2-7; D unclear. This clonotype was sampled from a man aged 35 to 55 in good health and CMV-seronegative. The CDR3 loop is CASSSRNYEQYF. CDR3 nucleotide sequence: TGTGCCAGCAGCTCGCGCAACTACGAGCAGTACTTC.